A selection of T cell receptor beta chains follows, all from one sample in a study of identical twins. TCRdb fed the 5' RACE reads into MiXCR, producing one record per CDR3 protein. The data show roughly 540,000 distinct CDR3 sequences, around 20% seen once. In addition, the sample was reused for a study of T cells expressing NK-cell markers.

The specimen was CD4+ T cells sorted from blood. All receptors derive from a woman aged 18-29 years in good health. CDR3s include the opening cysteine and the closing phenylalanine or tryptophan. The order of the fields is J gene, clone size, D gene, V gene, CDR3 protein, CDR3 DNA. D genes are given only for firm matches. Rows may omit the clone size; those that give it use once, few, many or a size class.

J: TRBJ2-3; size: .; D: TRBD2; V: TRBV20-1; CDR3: CSASRPSGGGDTQYF; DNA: TGCAGTGCTAGTCGCCCTAGCGGGGGGGGAGATACGCAGTATTTT
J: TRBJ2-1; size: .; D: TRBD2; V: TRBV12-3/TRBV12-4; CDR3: CASSVGLAGVGEQFF; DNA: TGTGCCAGCAGTGTGGGGCTAGCGGGAGTCGGTGAGCAGTTCTTC
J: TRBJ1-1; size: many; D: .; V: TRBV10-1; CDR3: CASSEDRPNTEAFF; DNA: TGCGCCAGCAGTGAGGACAGGCCGAACACTGAAGCTTTCTTT
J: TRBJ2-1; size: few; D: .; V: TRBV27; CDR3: CASSLDGTPLYNEQFF; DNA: TGTGCCAGCAGTTTGGACGGGACCCCCCTATACAATGAGCAGTTCTTC
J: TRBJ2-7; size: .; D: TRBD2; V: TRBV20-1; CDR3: CSAPGLAGGTYEQYF; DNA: TGCAGTGCTCCTGGACTAGCGGGGGGAACCTACGAGCAGTACTTC
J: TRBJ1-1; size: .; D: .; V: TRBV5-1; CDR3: CASRDEGGTEAFF; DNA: TGCGCCAGCAGGGATGAGGGGGGCACTGAAGCTTTCTTT
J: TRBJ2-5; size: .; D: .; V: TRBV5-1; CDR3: CASSPSVSTQETQYF; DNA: TGCGCCAGCAGCCCCTCGGTGTCTACCCAAGAGACCCAGTACTTC
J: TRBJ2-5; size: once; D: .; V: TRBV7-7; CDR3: CASSLSRQETETQYF; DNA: TGTGCCAGCAGCTTAAGTCGCCAGGAGACAGAGACCCAGTACTTC
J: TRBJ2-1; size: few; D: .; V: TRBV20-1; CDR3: CSAPQLSGSSYNEQFF; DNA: TGCAGTGCTCCCCAACTTAGCGGAAGCTCCTACAATGAGCAGTTCTTC
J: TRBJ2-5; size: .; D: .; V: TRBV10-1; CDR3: CASSVTRQGSFRKTQYF; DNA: TGCGCCAGCAGTGTAACTCGGCAGGGTTCATTCAGGAAGACCCAGTACTTC
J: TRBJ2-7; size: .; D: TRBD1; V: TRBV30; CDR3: CAWSVLGQGVGEQYF; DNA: TGTGCCTGGAGTGTACTGGGACAGGGGGTTGGAGAGCAGTACTTC
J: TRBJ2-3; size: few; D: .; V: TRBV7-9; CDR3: CASSVGRGGDTQYF; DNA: TGTGCCAGCAGCGTGGGAAGGGGGGGAGATACGCAGTATTTT
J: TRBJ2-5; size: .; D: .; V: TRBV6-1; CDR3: CASKTTGTQETKYF; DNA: TGTGCCAGCAAGACCACCGGGACTCAAGAGACCAAGTACTTC
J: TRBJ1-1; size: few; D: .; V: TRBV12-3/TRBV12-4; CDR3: CASSYFGGAEAFF; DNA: TGTGCCAGTTCCTATTTTGGGGGGGCTGAAGCTTTCTTT
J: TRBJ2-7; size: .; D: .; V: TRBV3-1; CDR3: CASSQEGARRYF; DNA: TGTGCCAGCAGCCAAGAGGGGGCGCGTCGGTACTTC
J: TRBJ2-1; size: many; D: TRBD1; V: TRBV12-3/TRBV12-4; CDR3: CAGRQGANNEQFF; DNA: TGTGCCGGTCGACAGGGGGCCAACAATGAGCAGTTCTTC
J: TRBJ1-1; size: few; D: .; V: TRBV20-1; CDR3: CSARRTQLNEAFF; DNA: TGCAGTGCTAGACGCACACAACTTAATGAAGCTTTCTTT
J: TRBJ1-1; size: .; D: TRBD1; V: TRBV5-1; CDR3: CASSSGGGSGTEAFF; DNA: TGCGCCAGCAGCTCAGGGGGAGGTTCGGGCACTGAAGCTTTCTTT
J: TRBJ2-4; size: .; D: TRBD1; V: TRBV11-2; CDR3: CASRPGQGVGGTKNIQYF; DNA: TGTGCCAGCAGGCCGGGACAGGGCGTAGGTGGGACCAAAAACATTCAGTACTTC
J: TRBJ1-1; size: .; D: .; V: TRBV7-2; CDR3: CASSLGGDRMNTEAFF; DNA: TGTGCCAGCAGCTTAGGCGGGGACCGCATGAACACTGAAGCTTTCTTT
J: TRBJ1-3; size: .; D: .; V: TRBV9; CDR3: CASSVEVAPSSNTIYF; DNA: TGTGCCAGCAGCGTAGAGGTGGCACCCTCCTCGAACACCATATATTTT
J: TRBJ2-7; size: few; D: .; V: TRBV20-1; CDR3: CSALDGSYEQYF; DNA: TGCAGTGCTTTGGACGGCTCCTACGAGCAGTACTTC
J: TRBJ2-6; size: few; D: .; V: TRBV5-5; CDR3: CATIRGISGANVLTF; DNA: TGTGCCACGATCAGGGGAATCTCTGGGGCCAACGTCCTGACTTTC
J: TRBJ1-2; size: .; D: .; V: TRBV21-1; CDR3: CASSKVGDGYTF; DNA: TGTGCCAGCAGCAAAGTGGGGGACGGCTACACCTTC
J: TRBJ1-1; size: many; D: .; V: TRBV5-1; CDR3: CASSSQGMNTEAFF; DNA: TGCGCCAGCAGCTCACAGGGAATGAACACTGAAGCTTTCTTT
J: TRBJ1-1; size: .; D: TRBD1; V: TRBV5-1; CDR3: CASRQTGGMGEAFF; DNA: TGCGCCAGCCGCCAGACAGGGGGCATGGGTGAAGCTTTCTTT
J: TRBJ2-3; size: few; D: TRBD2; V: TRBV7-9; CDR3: CASSFIAGSTDTQYF; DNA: TGTGCCAGCAGCTTCATAGCGGGTAGCACAGATACGCAGTATTTT
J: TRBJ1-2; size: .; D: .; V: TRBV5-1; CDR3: CASSFGFGYTF; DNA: TGCGCCAGCAGCTTTGGGTTCGGCTACACCTTC
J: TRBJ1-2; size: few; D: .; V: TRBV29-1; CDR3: CSVVGRSYGYTF; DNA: TGCAGCGTTGTGGGCAGATCCTATGGCTACACCTTC
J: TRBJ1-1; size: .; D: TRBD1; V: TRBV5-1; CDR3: CASRPLQGAGMNTEAFF; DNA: TGCGCCAGCAGGCCTCTACAGGGGGCGGGGATGAACACTGAAGCTTTCTTT
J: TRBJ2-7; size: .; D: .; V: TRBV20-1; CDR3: CSARGTWDGSYEQYF; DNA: TGCAGTGCTAGAGGTACCTGGGACGGCTCCTACGAGCAGTACTTC
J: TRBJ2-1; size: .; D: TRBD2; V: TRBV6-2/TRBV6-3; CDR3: CASSYSGLERFHEQFF; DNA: TGTGCCAGCAGTTACTCGGGACTAGAGAGGTTCCATGAGCAGTTCTTC
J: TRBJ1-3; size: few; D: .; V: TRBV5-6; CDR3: CASSPGLTSGNTIYF; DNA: TGTGCCAGCAGCCCGGGCCTGACCTCTGGAAACACCATATATTTT
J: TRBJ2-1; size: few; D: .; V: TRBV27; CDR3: CASISTGEGGTYNEQFF; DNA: TGTGCCAGCATCTCTACCGGGGAGGGGGGGACGTACAATGAGCAGTTCTTC
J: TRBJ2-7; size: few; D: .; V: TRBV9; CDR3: CASSSQVGVGYEQYF; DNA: TGTGCCAGCAGCTCTCAGGTGGGAGTTGGCTACGAGCAGTACTTC
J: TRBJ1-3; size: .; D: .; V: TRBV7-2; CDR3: CASSLGRHSRNTIYF; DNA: TGTGCCAGCAGCTTAGGCAGACACAGCAGAAACACCATCTATTTT
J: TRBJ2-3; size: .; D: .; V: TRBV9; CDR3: CASSFGAREDTQYF; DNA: TGTGCCAGCAGCTTCGGGGCTCGGGAAGATACGCAGTATTTT
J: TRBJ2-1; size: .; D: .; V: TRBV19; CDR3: CASSIALSGLEQFF; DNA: TGTGCCAGTAGTATTGCTTTGTCGGGACTTGAGCAGTTCTTC
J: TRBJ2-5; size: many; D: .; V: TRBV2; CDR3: CASSSEQETQYF; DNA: TGTGCCAGTTCTAGCGAGCAAGAGACCCAGTACTTC
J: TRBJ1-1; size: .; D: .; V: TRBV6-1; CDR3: CASRAGTMNTEAFF; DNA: TGTGCCAGCAGAGCCGGGACAATGAACACTGAAGCTTTCTTT
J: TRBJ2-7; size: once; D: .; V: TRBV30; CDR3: CAWCRGRAVLYEQYF; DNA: TGTGCCTGGTGTAGGGGGAGGGCCGTGCTCTACGAGCAGTACTTC
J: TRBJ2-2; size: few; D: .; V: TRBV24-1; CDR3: CATSDPTNTGELFF; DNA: TGTGCCACCAGTGACCCAACGAACACCGGGGAGCTGTTTTTT
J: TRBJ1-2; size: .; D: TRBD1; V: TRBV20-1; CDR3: CSATPDRVRGYTF; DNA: TGCAGTGCTACCCCGGACAGGGTGAGGGGCTACACCTTC
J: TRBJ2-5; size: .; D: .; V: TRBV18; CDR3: CASSTAKETQYF; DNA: TGTGCCAGCTCAACGGCGAAAGAGACCCAGTACTTC
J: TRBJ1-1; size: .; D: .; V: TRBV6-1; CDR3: CASSPVGGMNTEAFF; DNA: TGTGCCAGCAGCCCCGTGGGCGGAATGAACACTGAAGCTTTCTTT
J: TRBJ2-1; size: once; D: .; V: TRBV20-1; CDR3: CSARDGPPYNEQFF; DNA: TGCAGTGCTAGAGACGGGCCCCCCTACAATGAGCAGTTCTTC
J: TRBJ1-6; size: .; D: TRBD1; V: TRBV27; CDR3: CASSATGTVNSPLHF; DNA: TGTGCCAGCAGTGCCACCGGGACAGTAAATTCACCCCTCCACTTT
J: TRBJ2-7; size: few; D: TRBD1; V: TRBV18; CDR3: CASSLQGDNYEQYF; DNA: TGTGCCAGCTCACTCCAGGGGGACAACTACGAGCAGTACTTC